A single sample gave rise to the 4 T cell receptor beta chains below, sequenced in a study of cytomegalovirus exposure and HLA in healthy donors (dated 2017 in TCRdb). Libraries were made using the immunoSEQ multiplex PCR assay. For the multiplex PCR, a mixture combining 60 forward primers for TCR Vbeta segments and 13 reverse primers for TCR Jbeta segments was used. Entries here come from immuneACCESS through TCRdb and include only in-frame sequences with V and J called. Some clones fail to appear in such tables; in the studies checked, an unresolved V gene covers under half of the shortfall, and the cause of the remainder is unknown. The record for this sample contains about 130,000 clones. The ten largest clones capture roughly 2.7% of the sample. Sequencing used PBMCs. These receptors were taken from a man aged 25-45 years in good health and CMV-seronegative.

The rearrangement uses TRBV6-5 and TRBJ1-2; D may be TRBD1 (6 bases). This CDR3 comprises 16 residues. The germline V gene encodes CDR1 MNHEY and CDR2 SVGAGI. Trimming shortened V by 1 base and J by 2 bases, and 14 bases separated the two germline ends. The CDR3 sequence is CASSYFSGATNYGYTF. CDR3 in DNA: TGTGCCAGCAGTTACTTCTCAGGGGCCACCAACTATGGCTACACCTTC.

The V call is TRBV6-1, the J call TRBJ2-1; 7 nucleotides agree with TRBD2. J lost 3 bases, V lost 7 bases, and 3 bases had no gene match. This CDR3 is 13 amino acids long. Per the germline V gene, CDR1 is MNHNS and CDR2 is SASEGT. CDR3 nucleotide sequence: TGTGCCAGCAAACTAGCGTACTACAATGAGCAGTTCTTC. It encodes CASKLAYYNEQFF.

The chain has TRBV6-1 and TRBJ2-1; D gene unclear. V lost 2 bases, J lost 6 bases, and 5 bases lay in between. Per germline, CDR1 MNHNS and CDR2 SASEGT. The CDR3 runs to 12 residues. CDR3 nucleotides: TGTGCCAGCAGTGAATGGAGCAATGAGCAGTTCTTC. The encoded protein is CASSEWSNEQFF.

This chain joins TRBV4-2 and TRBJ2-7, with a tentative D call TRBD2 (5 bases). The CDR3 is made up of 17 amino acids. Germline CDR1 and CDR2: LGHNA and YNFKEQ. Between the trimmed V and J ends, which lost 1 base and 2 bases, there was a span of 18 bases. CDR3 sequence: CASSQVDFGGLPYEQYF. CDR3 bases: TGTGCCAGCAGCCAAGTTGATTTCGGAGGTCTACCCTACGAGCAGTACTTC.